This TCR beta chain came from a study of response to subunit inactivated influenza vaccine. General study points: T cells newly recruited by each seasonal influenza vaccination are few, the authors suggested.

With respect to this clonotype: Its specificity is unknown.

TCRdb processed the RT-PCR reads anew with MiXCR; each CDR3 protein has one entry. The sample has 650,000 to 850,000 distinct CDR3 sequences; approximately 15% are singletons. Source: PBMCs from blood, taken 14 days before vaccination. This TCR was recovered from a man aged 50 or older who received an inactivated influenza vaccine.

CDR3: CASRPTSPSSYEQYF. For the CDR3, the DNA is TGTGCCAGCAGACCGACTAGCCCGAGCTCCTACGAGCAGTACTTC. The chain couples TRBV12-3 or TRBV12-4 to TRBJ2-7, with 7 positions matching TRBD2. The CDR3 is made up of 15 amino acids. Trimming cost V 6 bases and J 0 bases; bases outside gene matches: 8.